This record covers a single T cell receptor (beta chain). No antigen is known for it. The PCR ran on 60 Vbeta and 13 Jbeta primers. Some clones are missing from TCRdb's copy, which holds only in-frame ones; the method was immunoSEQ multiplex PCR. The table lists roughly 120,000 clones. The data stem from a study of cytomegalovirus exposure and HLA in healthy donors. Study observations and caveats: Apart from CMV serostatus, no immune exposure information was available.

CDR3 length: 10 residues. Germline V gene data show CDR1 as MNHNS and CDR2 as SASEGT. V lost 5 bases and J 7 bases, leaving 6 bases between the germline ends. The sample comprised PBMCs. This sequence originates from a man between 18 and 29 years old in good health and CMV-seronegative. This chain uses TRBV6-1 with TRBJ2-7; maybe TRBD1 (6 bases). CDR3 in DNA: TGTGCCAGCAGTAGGGGGGAGCAGTACTTC. Encoded protein: CASSRGEQYF.